The T cell receptor (beta chain) described here comes from a study of Tregs in tolerant kidney transplant recipients. Some clones are missing from TCRdb's copy, which holds only in-frame ones; the method was immunoSEQ multiplex PCR. The sample consists of roughly 120,000 clones, 92% of them appearing once. The V end was cut by 4 bases, the J end by 5 bases, with 9 bases between. Germline-derived CDR1 and CDR2 are ENHRY and SYGVKD. The CDR3 covers 13 residues. This chain uses TRBV10-3 with TRBJ2-1, with no clear D. The sample consisted of CD4+ T cells from blood. The clonotype was recovered from a human donor in good health. The CDR3 DNA reads TGTGCCATCAGTGCTAACAGTGACAATGAGCAGTTCTTC. Translation gives CAISANSDNEQFF.